The 28 T cell receptor beta chains in this list originate from one sample, sequenced in a study of blood T cell repertoires in COVID-19. Libraries were prepared by immunoSEQ multiplex PCR; TCRdb keeps only in-frame clonotypes and omits some of them. The sample consists of 100,000 to 120,000 clones, 70% to 90% of them appearing once. The sequenced sample was peripheral blood. Every receptor here comes from a man aged 35 to 55 with acute or convalescent COVID-19.

The CDR3 DNA is TGTGCCACCGGACCACAGGGGGCTCGGTATGGCTACACCTTC. Its protein product is CATGPQGARYGYTF. V usage is TRBV6-5 and J usage is TRBJ1-2; 9 nucleotides align to TRBD1. Looked up from germline, CDR1 is MNHEY and CDR2 is SVGAGI. V gave up 10 bases and J gave up 5 bases; unmatched junction bases: 11. This CDR3 has 14 amino acids.

V and J are TRBV5-8 and TRBJ2-5; 8 bases map to TRBD1. Unmatched junction bases numbered 6, after V lost 5 bases and J lost 0 bases. The CDR3 totals 15 residues. Germline lookup yields CDR1 SGHTS and CDR2 YDEGEE. In nucleotides, the CDR3 is TGTGCCAGCAGTCCGGGACAGGACCACCAAGAGACCCAGTACTTC. Protein product: CASSPGQDHQETQYF.

This rearrangement joins TRBV15 to TRBJ2-5, with 7 nucleotides matching TRBD2. This CDR3 region has 15 residues. The germline gives CDR1 LNHNV, CDR2 YYDKDF (reference sequence). V was clipped by 1 base and J by 5 bases; unmatched bases: 7. The CDR3 protein is CATSRVSGVGETQYF. DNA of the CDR3: TGTGCCACCAGCAGAGTGAGCGGGGTAGGGGAGACCCAGTACTTC. Filled out from reference TRBV15 and TRBJ2-5, the complete variable domain reads DAMVIQNPRYQVTQFGKPVTLSCSQTLNHNVMYWYQQKSSQAPKLLFHYYDKDFNNEADTPDNFQSRRPNTSFCFLDIRSPGLGDTAMYLCATSRVSGVGETQYFGPGTRLLVL.

The rearrangement joins TRBV11-2 to TRBJ2-7; D remains ambiguous. Germline-derived CDR1 and CDR2 are SGHAT and FQNNGV. This CDR3 comprises 15 residues. V was clipped by 0 bases and J by 0 bases, with 9 bases between them. The CDR3 protein is CASSLDLRSSYEQYF. The CDR3 coding sequence is TGTGCCAGCAGCTTAGACCTGCGGAGCTCCTACGAGCAGTACTTC.

This clone has only a few counts. The chain uses TRBV5-1 and TRBJ2-7; 9 bases line up with TRBD1. The CDR3 has 14 amino acids. The junction had 12 bases not matched to a gene; V was cut back by 5 bases and J by 9 bases. Germline CDR1 reads SGHRS; CDR2 reads YFSETQ. CDR3 sequence (DNA): TGCGCCAGCAGTCCCGGGACAGGGTTTCAGTGGCAGTACTTC. Its translation is CASSPGTGFQWQYF.

The table lists this clone with a few counts. The chain links TRBV24-1 to TRBJ2-3; D gene ambiguous. This CDR3 region has 12 residues. Germline lookup yields CDR1 KGHDR and CDR2 SFDVKD. With 7 bases removed from V and 0 bases from J, the gap between germline ends came to 4 bases. The CDR3 spells CATSFSTDTQYF. The DNA of the CDR3 is TGTGCCACCAGCTTTAGCACAGATACGCAGTATTTT.

This clone was seen only a few times. The gene calls are TRBV19 and TRBJ1-1; D remains unclear. V lost 2 bases, J lost 3 bases, and 7 bases lay in between. This CDR3 is built from 13 residues. Per germline, CDR1 LNHDA and CDR2 SQIVND (reference sequence). CDR3 DNA: TGTGCCAGTAGTATATGGGGAGACACTGAAGCTTTCTTT. It encodes CASSIWGDTEAFF.

This chain links TRBV5-1 with TRBJ2-3, with 9 nucleotides matching TRBD1. The CDR3 covers 14 residues. The germline V gene has CDR1 SGHRS and CDR2 YFSETQ. J lost 6 bases, V lost 4 bases, and 6 bases had no gene match. This CDR3 is CASSEGTGSDTQYF. The CDR3 DNA reads as TGCGCCAGCAGCGAAGGGACAGGGAGCGATACGCAGTATTTT.

The chain is built from TRBV5-4 and TRBJ1-1, with D unresolved. Trimming pared 0 bases from V and 2 bases from J, leaving 11 bases between. Germline CDR1 is SGHNT and CDR2 is YYREEE (reference sequence). This CDR3 spans 15 amino acids. This chain's CDR3 is CASSLETGSNTEAFF. The CDR3 region has the DNA TGTGCCAGCAGCTTGGAAACGGGGAGTAACACTGAAGCTTTCTTT.

The chain joins TRBV5-1 to TRBJ2-3, with TRBD2 matching over 8 bases. CDR1 is SGHRS and CDR2 is YFSETQ in the germline V gene. The CDR3 consists of 14 residues. V was pared by 5 bases and J by 5 bases, with 7 bases of the junction left unmatched. The CDR3 loop is CASRPGGDGDTQYF. The CDR3 DNA is TGCGCCAGCAGGCCCGGGGGGGACGGAGATACGCAGTATTTT.

The genes are TRBV6-5 and TRBJ2-7; perhaps TRBD1 as D (5 bases). Per germline, CDR1 MNHEY and CDR2 SVGAGI. The length of the CDR3 is 12 residues. Trimming removed 7 bases from V and 9 bases from J, with 16 bases in between. The CDR3 here is CASTSREYRQYF. Written as DNA, the CDR3 is TGTGCCAGCACCTCCAGGGAATACAGGCAGTACTTC.

This clone has just one count. V gene TRBV5-1 combines with J gene TRBJ1-3; TRBD1 matches at 9 bases. CDR3 length: 16 residues. V was clipped by 2 bases and J by 4 bases; unmatched bases: 7. From germline, CDR1 is SGHRS and CDR2 YFSETQ. For the CDR3, the DNA is TGCGCCAGCAGCTTAACCGGGACAGGGTACGGAAACACCATATATTTT. Residues: CASSLTGTGYGNTIYF.

This clone was seen just once. The rearrangement links TRBV24-1 to TRBJ2-3, with 12 bases identical to TRBD2. CDR3 length: 17 residues. CDR1 KGHDR and CDR2 SFDVKD come from the germline V gene. J lost 4 bases, V lost 4 bases, and 8 bases had no gene match. The CDR3 protein is CATSDPASGGAPDTQYF. CDR3 DNA sequence: TGTGCCACCAGTGACCCAGCTAGCGGGGGGGCCCCAGATACGCAGTATTTT.

In regard to this clone: This may stem from a read error, because a much larger clone lies one nucleotide away. The rearrangement links TRBV4-3 to TRBJ1-5, with D uncertain. Trimming took off 0 bases at V and 4 bases at J, with 4 bases between the two ends. This CDR3 region has 13 residues. Germline V gene sequence: CDR1 LGHNA, CDR2 YSLEER. CDR3 protein: CASSQERNQPQHF. The CDR3 DNA is TGCGCCAGCAGCCAAGAGAGGAATCAGCCCCAGCATTTT.

The rearrangement uses TRBV3-1 (or the pseudogene TRBV3-2) and TRBJ1-1; TRBD1 is a possible D gene (6 bases). CDR1 is LGHDT, CDR2 YNNKEL, per germline (reference sequence). This CDR3 is 13 amino acids long. V was trimmed by 4 bases and J by 6 bases, leaving 12 bases between them. DNA of the CDR3: TGTGCCAGCAGCCTGGGGAACAGGGCTGAAGCTTTCTTT. It yields the protein CASSLGNRAEAFF.

This clone came up once. The chain couples TRBV10-3 to TRBJ1-2; D uncertain. V lost 6 bases and J lost 0, with 14 bases in between. Germline-derived CDR1 and CDR2 are ENHRY and SYGVKD. The CDR3 extends over 15 amino acids. CDR3 DNA: TGTGCCATCAGGCCCTCGGTATTTACTAACTATGGCTACACCTTC. Amino acid sequence: CAIRPSVFTNYGYTF.

V gene TRBV7-9 combines with J gene TRBJ1-2; 8 bases match TRBD1. Trimming removed 5 bases from V and 7 bases from J; junction bases left unmatched: 3. Germline assignment: CDR1 SEHNR and CDR2 FQNEAQ (reference sequence). The CDR3 covers 12 residues. CDR3 residues: CASSPGGSGYTF. The CDR3 nucleotides are TGTGCCAGCAGCCCAGGGGGCTCTGGCTACACCTTC.

This sequence joins TRBV7-9 and TRBJ2-7, with D uncertain. Trimming shortened V by 5 bases and J by 0 bases, and 17 bases separated the two germline ends. CDR3 length: 16 residues. CDR1 SEHNR and CDR2 FQNEAQ come from the germline V gene (reference sequence). CDR3 sequence reads: CASSQFPLALSYEQYF. The CDR3 DNA reads as TGTGCCAGCAGCCAGTTTCCCCTGGCCCTCTCCTACGAGCAGTACTTC.

This clone has only a few counts. The rearrangement links TRBV6-5 to TRBJ2-7, with 10 bases aligning to TRBD1. The CDR3 loop spans 13 amino acids. V lost 6 bases and J lost 4; bases outside the gene matches: 3. CDR1 MNHEY and CDR2 SVGAGI come from the germline V gene. CDR3 sequence: CASRRDRGYEQYF. DNA for the CDR3: TGTGCCAGCAGGCGGGACAGGGGTTACGAGCAGTACTTC.

V and J are TRBV7-2 and TRBJ1-1; the D is unclear. This CDR3 is 14 amino acids long. Trimming removed 2 bases from V and 6 bases from J, with 13 bases in between. Germline V gene sequence: CDR1 SGHTA, CDR2 FQGNSA. CDR3 residues: CASSLNPRAPEAFF. As DNA, the CDR3 is TGTGCCAGCAGCTTAAATCCGAGGGCCCCTGAAGCTTTCTTT.

To note about this clone: This sample also contains other DNA sequences that code for the same CDR3. The chain has TRBV29-1 and TRBJ2-3; D perhaps matches TRBD1 (5 bases). The V and J ends lost 1 base and 4 bases respectively, with 9 bases between them. Per the germline V gene, CDR1 is SQVTM and CDR2 is ANQGSEA. The CDR3 covers 13 residues. CDR3 protein: CSVEGQGADTQYF. CDR3 DNA: TGCAGCGTTGAAGGGCAGGGCGCAGATACGCAGTATTTT.

The genes are TRBV6-1 and TRBJ1-5; 7 positions match TRBD1. CDR3 length equals 15 residues. Per the germline V gene, CDR1 is MNHNS and CDR2 is SASEGT. Unmatched junction bases numbered 2, after V lost 1 base and J lost 2 bases. The CDR3 region has the DNA TGTGCCAGCAGTGAAGTGACAGGGCGCAATCAGCCCCAGCATTTT. Protein sequence: CASSEVTGRNQPQHF.

The chain employs TRBV5-6 and TRBJ1-2; TRBD1 matches at 9 bases. J gave up 5 bases and V 2 bases, and 7 bases lay outside the gene matches. CDR3 length: 15 residues. Germline values: CDR1 SGHDT, CDR2 YYEEEE. CDR3 bases: TGTGCCAGCAGCTTCACAGGGGGCTGGGGTTATGGCTACACCTTC. It translates to CASSFTGGWGYGYTF.

The genes are TRBV4-1 and TRBJ1-3, with TRBD1 matching 9 bases. The CDR3 extends over 20 amino acids. Germline CDR1 is MGHRA and CDR2 is YSYEKL. Trimming removed 1 base from V and 0 bases from J; junction bases left unmatched: 13. In DNA, the CDR3 is TGCGCCAGCAGCCAAGTTCCGGGACAGGGAGTCGTAGGCTCTGGAAACACCATATATTTT. Its protein product is CASSQVPGQGVVGSGNTIYF.

The V and J genes are TRBV27 and TRBJ2-7; D possibly corresponds to TRBD1 (5 bases). V gave up 2 bases and J gave up 5 bases, with 16 bases separating them. The CDR3 is made up of 15 amino acids. Germline V CDR1 and CDR2: MNHEY, SMNVEV (reference sequence). The CDR3 coding sequence is TGTGCCAGCAGTTTAGCCATTGTGGGGCCGCACGAGCAGTACTTC. Its translation: CASSLAIVGPHEQYF.

This chain uses TRBV4-3 with TRBJ1-2, with 7 bases matching TRBD1. The germline gives CDR1 LGHNA, CDR2 YSLEER. V shed 0 bases, J shed 7 bases, and the junction held 14 bases outside the gene matches. The CDR3 has 17 residues. CDR3 nucleotide sequence: TGCGCCAGCAGCCAAGAGGGAGGCGGGAGGGGGCTGAGTGGCTACACCTTC. This translates into CASSQEGGGRGLSGYTF.

The V gene is TRBV9, the J gene TRBJ2-7; maybe TRBD2 (6 bases). Germline V gene lookup returns CDR1 SGDLS and CDR2 YYNGEE. With 3 bases removed from V and 3 bases from J, the gap between germline ends came to 16 bases. This CDR3 region has 15 residues. The CDR3 protein is CASSGGDAGFYEQYF. Here the CDR3 DNA reads TGTGCCAGCAGCGGGGGGGACGCAGGGTTCTACGAGCAGTACTTC.

The chain is built from TRBV6-2 or TRBV6-3 and TRBJ2-5, with D maybe TRBD2 (6 bases). The germline V and J ends were trimmed by 4 bases and 1 base, with 10 bases remaining between them. The CDR3 contains 14 residues. Germline-derived CDR1 and CDR2 are MNHEY and SVGEGT. The CDR3 DNA sequence: TGTGCCAGCAGTTGGGGGAGGACCCAAGAGACCCAGTACTTC. It encodes CASSWGRTQETQYF.